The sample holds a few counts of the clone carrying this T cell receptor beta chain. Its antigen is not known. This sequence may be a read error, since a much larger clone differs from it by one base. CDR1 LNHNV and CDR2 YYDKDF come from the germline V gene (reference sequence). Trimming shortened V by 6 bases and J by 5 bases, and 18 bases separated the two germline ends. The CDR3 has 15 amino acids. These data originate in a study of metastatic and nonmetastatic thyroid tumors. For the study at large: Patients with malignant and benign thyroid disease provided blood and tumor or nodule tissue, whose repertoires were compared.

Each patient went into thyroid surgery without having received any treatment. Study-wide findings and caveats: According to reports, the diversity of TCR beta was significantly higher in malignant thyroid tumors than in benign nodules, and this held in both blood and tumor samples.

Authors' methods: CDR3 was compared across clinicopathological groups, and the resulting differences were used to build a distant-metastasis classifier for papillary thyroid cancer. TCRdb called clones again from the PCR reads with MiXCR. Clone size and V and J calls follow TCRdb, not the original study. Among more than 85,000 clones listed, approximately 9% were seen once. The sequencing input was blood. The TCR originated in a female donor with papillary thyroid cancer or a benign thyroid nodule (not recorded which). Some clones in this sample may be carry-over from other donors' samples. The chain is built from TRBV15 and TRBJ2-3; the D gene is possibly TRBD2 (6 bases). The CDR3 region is CATRDVAGRGDTQYF. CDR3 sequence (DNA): TGTGCCACCAGGGATGTCGCGGGGCGGGGAGATACGCAGTATTTT.